This T cell receptor (beta chain) derives from a study of OX40 agonist ivuxolimab in advanced cancers. Study information: Across the patients, intravenous ivuxolimab was delivered every 2 weeks at 0.01 to 10 mg/kg. Overall study results and limits: On average, CD8+ T cells showed a greater number of expanded clones than CD4+.

The CDR3 is 14 amino acids. V was trimmed by 3 bases and J by 3 bases, leaving 11 bases between them. Per the germline V gene, CDR1 is SQVTM and CDR2 is ANQGSEA. At cycle 4 day 1, cycle 7 day 1, and baseline, blood was sampled. Using immunoSEQ multiplex PCR, the repertoire was profiled, and TCRdb retains in-frame clones only, with some absent. The table has roughly 46,000 clones, about 88% seen once. As to this clone: No antigen is known for it.

V is TRBV29-1 and J is TRBJ2-2; possibly TRBD1 for D (5 bases). The sequence came from an adult with an advanced solid tumor such as melanoma, head and neck, liver or kidney cancer. The material was CD4+ or CD8+ T cells sorted from blood, obtained in a trial of the OX40 agonist ivuxolimab. CDR3 nucleotide sequence: TGCAGCGTTGACGCAGGGTCGGACACCGGGGAGCTGTTTTTT. The encoded protein is CSVDAGSDTGELFF.